This T cell receptor (beta chain) was captured by sequencing in a study of OX40 agonist ivuxolimab in advanced cancers. CDR3 length: 18 residues. After removal of 5 bases from V and 0 bases from J, the junction contained 6 bases not matched to a gene. Germline values: CDR1 SGHNT, CDR2 YENEEA. Sequencing used immunoSEQ multiplex PCR; TCRdb keeps in-frame clones, though not all of them. The sample has about 89,000 clones, roughly 91% seen once; the top ten hold over 0.65%. The clonotype was recovered from an adult with an advanced solid tumor such as melanoma, head and neck, liver or kidney cancer. Sequenced here: CD4+ or CD8+ T cells sorted from blood, sampled in a trial of the OX40 agonist ivuxolimab. The chain has TRBV11-3 and TRBJ2-2; 13 nucleotides match TRBD2. CDR3 in amino acids: CASSPGTSGAANTGELFF. CDR3 DNA sequence: TGTGCCAGCAGCCCTGGGACTAGCGGGGCCGCGAACACCGGGGAGCTGTTTTTT.